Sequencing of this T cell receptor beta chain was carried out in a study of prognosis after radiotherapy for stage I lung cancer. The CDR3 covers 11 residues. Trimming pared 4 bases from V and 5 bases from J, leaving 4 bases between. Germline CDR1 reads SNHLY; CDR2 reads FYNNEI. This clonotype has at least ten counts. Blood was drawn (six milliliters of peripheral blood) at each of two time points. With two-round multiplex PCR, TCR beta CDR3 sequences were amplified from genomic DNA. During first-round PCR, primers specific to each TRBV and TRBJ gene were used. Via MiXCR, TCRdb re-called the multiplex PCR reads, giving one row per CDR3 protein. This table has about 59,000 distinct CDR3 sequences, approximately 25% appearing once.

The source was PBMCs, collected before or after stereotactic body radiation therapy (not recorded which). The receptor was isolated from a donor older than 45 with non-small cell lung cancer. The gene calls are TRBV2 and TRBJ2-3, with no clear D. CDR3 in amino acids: CASSVRDTQYF. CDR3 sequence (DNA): TGTGCCAGCAGTGTTAGAGATACGCAGTATTTT.